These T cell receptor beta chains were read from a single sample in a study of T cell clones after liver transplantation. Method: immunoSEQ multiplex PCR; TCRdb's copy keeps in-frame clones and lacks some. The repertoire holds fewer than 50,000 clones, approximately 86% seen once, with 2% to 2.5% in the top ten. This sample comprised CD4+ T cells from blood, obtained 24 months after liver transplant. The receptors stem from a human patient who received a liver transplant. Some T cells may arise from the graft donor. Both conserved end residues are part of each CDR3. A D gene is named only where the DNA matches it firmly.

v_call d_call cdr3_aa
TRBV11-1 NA CASSPRAPENTEAFF
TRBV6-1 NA CASSVGGSGELFF
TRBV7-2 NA CASSLDPPGLGNQPQHF
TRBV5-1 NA CASSLLGPEETQYF
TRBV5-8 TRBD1 CASSLQGARNSPLHF
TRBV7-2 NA CASSLGGGVEQYF
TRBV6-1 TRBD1 CASSAGTGGNYGYTF
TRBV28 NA CASSSSYEQYF
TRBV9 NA CASSVGVISHTQYF
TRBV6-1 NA CASTRRWDTEAFF
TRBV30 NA CAWSQLTWVYEQYF
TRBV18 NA CASSPAGGRGRTEAFF
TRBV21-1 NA CATLRAGELFF
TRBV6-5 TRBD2 CASSRSGGLHNEQFF
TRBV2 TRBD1 CASSVTGGNSPLHF
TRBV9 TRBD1 CASSLGTARSGNTIYF
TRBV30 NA CAWSVGSTSSGNTIYF
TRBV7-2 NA CASSSGQAIPYEQYF
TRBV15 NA CATIGVGGGKNIQYF
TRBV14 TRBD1 CASSQDGGQIEKLFF
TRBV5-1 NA CASSRTATYSENTIYF
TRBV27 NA CASSLSGSAYNEQFF
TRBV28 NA CASSPPGLREQYF
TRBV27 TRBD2 CASSRRLAGVYSYNEQFF
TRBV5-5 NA CASSGLQGYEQYF
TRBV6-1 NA CASRRQGLDTEAFF
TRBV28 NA CASSLNGGNSPLHF
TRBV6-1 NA CASSGLMGQGEQYF
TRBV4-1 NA CASSAPTSGGGYTF
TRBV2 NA CASRQGFYGYTF
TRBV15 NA CATSNPTGGGARETQYF
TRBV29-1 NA CSVATLYEQYF
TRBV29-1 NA CSVAYLGFTDTQYF
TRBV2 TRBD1 CASNGQAPSYEQYF
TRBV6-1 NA CASSVKSDYGYTF
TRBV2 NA CASSEKGGGYSSYEQYF
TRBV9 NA CASSVATGGDYEQYF
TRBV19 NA CASSIADTQYF
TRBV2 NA CASSEPLFYNSPLHF
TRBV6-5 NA CASSGDFSNQPQHF
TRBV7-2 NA CASSLVHGPTGDTQYF
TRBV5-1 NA CASSSTVTYEQYF
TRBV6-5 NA CASSYSGAPNYGYTF
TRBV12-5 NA CASGLRPLLSGLGDTQYF